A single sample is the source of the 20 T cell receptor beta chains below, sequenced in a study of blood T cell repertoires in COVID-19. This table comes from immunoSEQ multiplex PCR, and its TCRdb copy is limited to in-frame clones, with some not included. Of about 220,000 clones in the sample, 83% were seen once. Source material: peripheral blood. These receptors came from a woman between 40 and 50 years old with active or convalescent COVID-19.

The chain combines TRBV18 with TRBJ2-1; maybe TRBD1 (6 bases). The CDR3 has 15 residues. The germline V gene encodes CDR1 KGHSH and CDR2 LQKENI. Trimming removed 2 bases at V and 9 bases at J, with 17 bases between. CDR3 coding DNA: TGTGCCAGCTCACCAGGGGGCGGCTCCAACGCTGAGCAGTTCTTC. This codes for CASSPGGGSNAEQFF.

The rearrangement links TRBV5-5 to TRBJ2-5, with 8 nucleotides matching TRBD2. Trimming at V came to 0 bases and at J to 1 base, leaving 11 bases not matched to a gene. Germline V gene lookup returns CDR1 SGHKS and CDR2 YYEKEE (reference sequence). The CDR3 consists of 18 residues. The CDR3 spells CASSLGSGGLAGQETQYF. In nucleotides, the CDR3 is TGTGCCAGCAGCTTGGGTTCAGGCGGACTAGCCGGCCAAGAGACCCAGTACTTC.

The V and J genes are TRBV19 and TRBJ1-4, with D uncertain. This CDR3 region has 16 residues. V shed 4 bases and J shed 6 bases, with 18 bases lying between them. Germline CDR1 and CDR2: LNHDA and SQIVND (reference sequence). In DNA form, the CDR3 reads TGTGCCAGTAGTAGTCCCACGACTCCTCGATATGAAAAACTGTTTTTT. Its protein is CASSSPTTPRYEKLFF.

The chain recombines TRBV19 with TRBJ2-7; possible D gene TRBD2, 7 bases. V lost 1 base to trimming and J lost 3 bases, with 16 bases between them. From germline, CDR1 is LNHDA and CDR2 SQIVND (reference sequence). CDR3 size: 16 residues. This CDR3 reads CASSIAGGGKGYEQYF. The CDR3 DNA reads TGTGCCAGTAGTATAGCGGGCGGGGGCAAAGGCTACGAGCAGTACTTC.

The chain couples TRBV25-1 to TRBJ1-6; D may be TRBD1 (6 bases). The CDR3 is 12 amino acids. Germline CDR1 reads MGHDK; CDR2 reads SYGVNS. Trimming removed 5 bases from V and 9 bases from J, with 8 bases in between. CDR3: CASSLQGSPLHF. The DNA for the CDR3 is TGTGCCAGCAGTCTACAGGGTTCACCCCTCCACTTT.

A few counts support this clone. CDR3 nucleotide sequence: TGCGCCAGCAGCTCACTCGGGGGGGAGCCCCAGCATTTT. Protein product: CASSSLGGEPQHF. The chain has TRBV5-1 and TRBJ1-5; tentatively, D is TRBD1 (5 bases). V dropped 3 bases and J dropped 8 bases, with 12 bases sitting between them. Germline lookup yields CDR1 SGHRS and CDR2 YFSETQ. The CDR3 has 13 amino acids.

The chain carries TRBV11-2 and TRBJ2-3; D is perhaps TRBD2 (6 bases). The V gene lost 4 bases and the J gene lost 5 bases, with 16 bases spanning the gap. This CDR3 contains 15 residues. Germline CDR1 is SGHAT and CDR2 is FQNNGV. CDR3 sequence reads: CASSSRLVDRDTQYF. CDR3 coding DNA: TGTGCCAGCAGCTCCCGACTAGTGGATCGAGATACGCAGTATTTT.

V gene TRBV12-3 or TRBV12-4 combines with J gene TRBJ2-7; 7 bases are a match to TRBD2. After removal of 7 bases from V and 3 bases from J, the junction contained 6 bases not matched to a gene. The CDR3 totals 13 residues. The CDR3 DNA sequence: TGTGCCAGCATTTGGTCGGGGGGCTACGAGCAGTACTTC. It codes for CASIWSGGYEQYF.

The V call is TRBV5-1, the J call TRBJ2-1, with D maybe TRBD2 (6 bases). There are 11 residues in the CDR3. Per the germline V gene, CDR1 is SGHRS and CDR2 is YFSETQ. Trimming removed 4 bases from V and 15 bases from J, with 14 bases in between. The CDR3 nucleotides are TGCGCCAGCAGCACCCGGGAGAAACGGTTCTTC. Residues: CASSTREKRFF.

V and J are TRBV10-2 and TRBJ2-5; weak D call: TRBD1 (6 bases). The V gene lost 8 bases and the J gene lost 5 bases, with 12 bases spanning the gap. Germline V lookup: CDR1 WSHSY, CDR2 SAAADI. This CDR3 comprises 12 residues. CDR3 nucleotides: TGCGCCAGCGCCTCTAGGGGGGAGACCCAGTACTTC. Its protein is CASASRGETQYF.

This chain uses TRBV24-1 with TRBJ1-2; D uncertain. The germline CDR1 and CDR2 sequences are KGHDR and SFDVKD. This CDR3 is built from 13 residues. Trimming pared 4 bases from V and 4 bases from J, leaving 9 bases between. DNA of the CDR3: TGTGCCACCAGTGAGTCGGACTTCTATGGCTACACCTTC. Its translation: CATSESDFYGYTF.

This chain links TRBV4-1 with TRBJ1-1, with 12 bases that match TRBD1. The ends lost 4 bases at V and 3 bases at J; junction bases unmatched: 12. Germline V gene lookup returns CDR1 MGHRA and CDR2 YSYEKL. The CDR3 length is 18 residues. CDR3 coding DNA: TGCGCCAGCAGCCCGGTGGTGGCCGGGACAGGGGGCGACACTGAAGCTTTCTTT. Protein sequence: CASSPVVAGTGGDTEAFF.

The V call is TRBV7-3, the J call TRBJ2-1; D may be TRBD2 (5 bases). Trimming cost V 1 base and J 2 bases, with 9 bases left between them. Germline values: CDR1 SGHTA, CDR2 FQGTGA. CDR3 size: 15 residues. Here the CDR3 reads CASSLRRATYNEQFF. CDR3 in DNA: TGTGCCAGCAGCTTAAGGCGGGCAACCTACAATGAGCAGTTCTTC. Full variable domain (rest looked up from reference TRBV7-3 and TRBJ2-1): GAGVSQTPSNKVTEKGKYVELRCDPISGHTALYWYRQSLGQGPEFLIYFQGTGAADDSGLPNDRFFAVRPEGSVSTLKIQRTERGDSAVYLCASSLRRATYNEQFFGPGTRLTVL.

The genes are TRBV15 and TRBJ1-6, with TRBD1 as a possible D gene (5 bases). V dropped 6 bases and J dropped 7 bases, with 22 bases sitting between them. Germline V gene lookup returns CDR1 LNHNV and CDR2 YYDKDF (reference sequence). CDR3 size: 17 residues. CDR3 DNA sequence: TGTGCCACCAGTGGGGTTTCCTCAGGCCCAGGGAATTCACCCCTCCACTTT. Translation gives CATSGVSSGPGNSPLHF.

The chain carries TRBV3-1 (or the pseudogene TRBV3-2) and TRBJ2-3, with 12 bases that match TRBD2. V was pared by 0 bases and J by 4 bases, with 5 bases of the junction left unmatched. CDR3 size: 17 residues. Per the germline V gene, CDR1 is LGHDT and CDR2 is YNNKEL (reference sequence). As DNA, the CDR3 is TGTGCCAGCAGCCAAGAACTACTAGCGGGGGGCGCAGATACGCAGTATTTT. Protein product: CASSQELLAGGADTQYF.

This CDR3 reads CASSLNGPGQGYSPLHF. Here the CDR3 DNA reads TGTGCCAGCAGCTTAAACGGACCGGGACAGGGATATTCACCCCTCCACTTT. This rearrangement joins TRBV13 to TRBJ1-6, with TRBD1 identical over 9 bases. V lost 2 bases, J lost 8 bases, and 10 bases stayed unmatched. Per germline, CDR1 PRHDT and CDR2 FYEKMQ (reference sequence). CDR3 length: 17 amino acids.

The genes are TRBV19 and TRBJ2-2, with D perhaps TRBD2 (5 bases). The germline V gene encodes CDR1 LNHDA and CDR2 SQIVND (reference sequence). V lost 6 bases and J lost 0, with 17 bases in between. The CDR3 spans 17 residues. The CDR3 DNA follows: TGTGCCAGTAGAAGCGGACTCCGGTTCGCGAACACCGGGGAGCTGTTTTTT. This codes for CASRSGLRFANTGELFF.

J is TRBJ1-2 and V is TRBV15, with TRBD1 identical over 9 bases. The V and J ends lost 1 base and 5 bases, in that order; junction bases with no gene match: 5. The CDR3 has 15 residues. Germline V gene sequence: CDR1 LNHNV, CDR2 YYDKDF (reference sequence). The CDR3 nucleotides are TGTGCCACCAGCAGAGGACAGGGGGGAAGGTATGGCTACACCTTC. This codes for CATSRGQGGRYGYTF.

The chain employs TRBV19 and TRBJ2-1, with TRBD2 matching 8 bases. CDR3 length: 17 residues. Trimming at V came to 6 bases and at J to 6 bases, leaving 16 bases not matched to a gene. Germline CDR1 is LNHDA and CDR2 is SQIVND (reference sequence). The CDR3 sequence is CASSETLTSALSNEQFF. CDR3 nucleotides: TGTGCCAGTAGCGAGACCCTGACTAGCGCCCTAAGCAATGAGCAGTTCTTC. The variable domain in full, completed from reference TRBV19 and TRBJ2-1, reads DGGITQSPKYLFRKEGQNVTLSCEQNLNHDAMYWYRQDPGQGLRLIYYSQIVNDFQKGDIAEGYSVSREKKESFPLTVTSAQKNPTAFYLCASSETLTSALSNEQFFGPGTRLTVL.

CDR3 loop: CASNDRVNIQYF. Here the CDR3 DNA reads TGTGCCAGCAATGACAGGGTGAACATTCAGTACTTC. V gene TRBV2 combines with J gene TRBJ2-4, with 7 positions matching TRBD1. Losses at the gene ends were 7 bases for V and 7 bases for J; bases not matched to a gene: 4. This CDR3 region has 12 residues. CDR1 SNHLY and CDR2 FYNNEI come from the germline V gene.